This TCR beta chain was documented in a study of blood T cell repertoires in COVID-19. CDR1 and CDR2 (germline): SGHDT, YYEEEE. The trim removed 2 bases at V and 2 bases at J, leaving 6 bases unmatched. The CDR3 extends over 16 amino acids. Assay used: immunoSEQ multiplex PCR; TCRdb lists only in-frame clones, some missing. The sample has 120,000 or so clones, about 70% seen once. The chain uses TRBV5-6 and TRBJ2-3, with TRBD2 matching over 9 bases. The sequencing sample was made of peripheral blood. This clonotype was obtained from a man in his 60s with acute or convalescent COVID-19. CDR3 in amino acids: CASSFKAGGITDTQYF. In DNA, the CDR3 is TGTGCCAGCAGCTTCAAAGCGGGGGGTATCACAGATACGCAGTATTTT.